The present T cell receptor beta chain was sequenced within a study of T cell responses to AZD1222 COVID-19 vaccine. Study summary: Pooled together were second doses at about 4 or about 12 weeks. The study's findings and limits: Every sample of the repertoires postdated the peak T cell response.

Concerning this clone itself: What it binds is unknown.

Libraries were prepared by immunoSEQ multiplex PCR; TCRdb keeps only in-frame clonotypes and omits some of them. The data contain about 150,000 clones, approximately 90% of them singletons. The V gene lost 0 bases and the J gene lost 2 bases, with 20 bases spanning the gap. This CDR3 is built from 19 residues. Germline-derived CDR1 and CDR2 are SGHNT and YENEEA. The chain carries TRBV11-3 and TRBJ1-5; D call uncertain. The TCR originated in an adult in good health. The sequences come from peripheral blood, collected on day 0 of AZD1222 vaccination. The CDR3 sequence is CASSLDLRGSRRGNQPQHF. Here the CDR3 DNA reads TGTGCCAGCAGCTTAGATCTGCGGGGATCCCGACGTGGCAATCAGCCCCAGCATTTT.